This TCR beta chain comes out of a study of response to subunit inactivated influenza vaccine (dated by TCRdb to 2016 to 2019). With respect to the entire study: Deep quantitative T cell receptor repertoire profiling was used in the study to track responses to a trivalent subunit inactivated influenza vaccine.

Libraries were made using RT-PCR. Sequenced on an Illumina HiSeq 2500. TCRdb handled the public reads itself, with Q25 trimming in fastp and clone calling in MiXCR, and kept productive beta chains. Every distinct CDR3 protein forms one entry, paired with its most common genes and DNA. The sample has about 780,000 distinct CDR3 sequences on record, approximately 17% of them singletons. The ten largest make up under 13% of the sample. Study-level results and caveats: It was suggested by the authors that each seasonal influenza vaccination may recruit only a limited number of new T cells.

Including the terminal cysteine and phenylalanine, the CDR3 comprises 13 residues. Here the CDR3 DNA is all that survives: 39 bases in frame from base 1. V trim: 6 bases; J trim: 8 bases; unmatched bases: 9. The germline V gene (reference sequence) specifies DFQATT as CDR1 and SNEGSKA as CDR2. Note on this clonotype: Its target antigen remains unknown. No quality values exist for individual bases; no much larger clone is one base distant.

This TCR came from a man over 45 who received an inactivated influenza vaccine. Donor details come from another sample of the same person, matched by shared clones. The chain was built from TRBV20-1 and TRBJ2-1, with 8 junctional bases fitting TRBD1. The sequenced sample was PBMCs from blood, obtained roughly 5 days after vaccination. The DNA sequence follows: TGCAGTGCGAGCCCTGACAGGGGATATGAGCAGTTCTTC. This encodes CSASPDRGYEQFF.